This TCR beta chain was obtained from a study of cytomegalovirus exposure and HLA in healthy donors. With 60 Vbeta and 13 Jbeta primers, the PCR was carried out. Some clones are missing from TCRdb's copy, which holds only in-frame ones; the method was immunoSEQ multiplex PCR. In the table there are 150,000 or so clones, approximately 79% of which are singletons. The CDR3 loop spans 14 amino acids. CDR1 is MNHNS and CDR2 is SASEGT in the germline V gene. Unmatched junction bases numbered 3, after V lost 6 bases and J lost 7 bases. The sample holds one count of this clone. The chain joins TRBV6-1 to TRBJ1-4; TRBD1 aligns across 12 bases. The sequence was collected from a woman between 45 and 60 years old in good health and CMV-seropositive. Sequenced sample: PBMCs. The CDR3 DNA follows: TGTGCCAGCAGCAGGGACAGGGGGCCTGAAAAACTGTTTTTT. The encoded protein is CASSRDRGPEKLFF.